This TCR beta chain stems from a study of T cells in Graves' hyperthyroidism and ophthalmopathy. As regards this clonotype: Its antigen remains unidentified.

The diagnoses drew upon clinical symptoms, serum thyroxine and TRAb, thyroid ultrasound and orbital computed tomography. There are 12 residues in the CDR3. Germline V gene data show CDR1 as LNHDA and CDR2 as SQIVND (reference sequence). V was pared by 9 bases and J by 3 bases, with 11 bases between. Findings and limits, study-wide: Ophthalmopathy was separated from stable hyperthyroidism by a 13 V-J model. Ophthalmopathy was predicted by the model a median of roughly 6.6 months ahead of onset. Blood also carried most thyroid clonotypes expanded above 0.001.

Researchers amplified the TCR beta CDR3 regions from RNA transcripts. The HTBI set primed first-round TCR CDR3 RT-PCR. TCRdb analysed the multiplex PCR reads with MiXCR anew, one entry per CDR3 protein. The sample contains 450,000 to 700,000 distinct CDR3 sequences, about 45% of which appear only once. This rearrangement joins TRBV19 to TRBJ1-1, with no clear D. The TCR originated in an adult woman with Graves' disease, either hyperthyroidism or ophthalmopathy (not recorded which). The sequenced sample was peripheral blood or thyroid tissue (not recorded which). CDR3 sequence (DNA): TGTGCCAGCGCGGTTGGTGACACTGAAGCTTTCTTT. This gives the protein CASAVGDTEAFF.